The 6 T cell receptor beta chains presented below share a single source sample, sequenced in a study of response to subunit inactivated influenza vaccine. TCRdb reprocessed the RT-PCR reads with MiXCR, giving one entry per CDR3 protein. The sample lists over 650,000 distinct CDR3 sequences, around a sixth seen once, with approximately 11% in the top ten. The starting material was PBMCs from blood, obtained about 5 days after vaccination. These receptors were obtained from a man over 45 who received an inactivated influenza vaccine.

This clonotype has only a few counts. The genes are TRBV7-2 and TRBJ1-5; 7 nucleotides line up with TRBD1. V trimming: 4 bases; J trimming: 2 bases; junction bases outside the gene matches: 2. The germline V gene has CDR1 SGHTA and CDR2 FQGNSA. The CDR3 runs to 14 residues. In nucleotides, the CDR3 is TGTGCCAGCAGCTGGGACAGACGCAATCAGCCCCAGCATTTT. This encodes CASSWDRRNQPQHF.

The J gene is TRBJ1-4, the V gene TRBV19; D remains ambiguous. Germline-derived CDR1 and CDR2 are LNHDA and SQIVND (reference sequence). The length of the CDR3 is 14 residues. Trimming cost V 4 bases and J 5 bases, with 11 bases left between them. CDR3 in DNA: TGTGCCAGTAGTAGAAACCGGGAGAATGAAAAACTGTTTTTT. Encoded protein: CASSRNRENEKLFF.

This clonotype was observed a few times. The rearrangement joins TRBV7-9 to TRBJ2-5, with D hard to call. This CDR3 region has 13 residues. Germline V gene lookup returns CDR1 SEHNR and CDR2 FQNEAQ (reference sequence). V was trimmed by 8 bases and J by 0 bases, leaving 10 bases between them. As DNA, the CDR3 is TGTGCCAGCCGCAGTTGGTACCAAGAGACCCAGTACTTC. Protein sequence: CASRSWYQETQYF.

In its sample, this clonotype was seen many times. The V gene is TRBV7-6, the J gene TRBJ2-1, with D perhaps matching TRBD1 or TRBD2 (5 bases each). The V end lost 5 bases, the J end lost 0 bases, and 14 bases lay between the germline ends. This CDR3 has 16 residues. CDR1 and CDR2 (germline): SGHVS, FNYEAQ. The chain's CDR3 is CASSAYQGVSYNEQFF. The CDR3 DNA follows: TGTGCCAGCAGCGCATACCAGGGAGTCTCCTACAATGAGCAGTTCTTC.

There are many counts of this clonotype. The chain is built from TRBV29-1 and TRBJ1-2; 7 bases align to TRBD1. The J segment lost 0 bases and the V segment lost 4 bases, leaving 2 bases of the junction unmatched. The CDR3 has 13 amino acids. The germline gives CDR1 SQVTM, CDR2 ANQGSEA. The CDR3 sequence is CSVAGQTNYGYTF. Written as DNA, the CDR3 is TGCAGCGTTGCGGGACAGACTAACTATGGCTACACCTTC.

The chain couples TRBV29-1 to TRBJ1-1, with TRBD1 matching over 8 bases. Germline V lookup: CDR1 SQVTM, CDR2 ANQGSEA. The CDR3 consists of 13 residues. The V and J ends lost 2 bases and 5 bases, in that order; junction bases with no gene match: 4. CDR3 DNA sequence: TGCAGCGTTGAACAGGGGGCTGGGACTGAAGCTTTCTTT. As protein: CSVEQGAGTEAFF.